This is a list of T cell receptor beta chains from one sample in a study of regulatory T cells in long-lasting Graves disease. From the multiplex PCR reads, TCRdb called clonotypes with MiXCR, one entry per CDR3 protein. This sample has some 450,000 distinct CDR3 sequences; around 15% occur once, and the top ten carry approximately 11%. Another study also made use of these data, one on T cells in Graves' hyperthyroidism and ophthalmopathy.

Sequenced here: peripheral blood mononuclear cells (PBMCs), sampled at new diagnosis, from a patient treated with antithyroid drugs. Source of these receptors: a woman in her twenties or thirties with Graves disease. Both conserved end residues are part of each CDR3. Each record gives: V gene, clone size, J gene, D gene, CDR3 protein, CDR3 DNA. D genes are given only for firm matches. Clone size is not always given. Where it is, it says once, few, many or a class for expanded clones.

TRBV18	NA	TRBJ2-4	NA	CASSPPGGNAKNIQYF	TGTGCCAGCTCACCACCGGGGGGTAATGCCAAAAACATTCAGTACTTC
TRBV19	few	TRBJ2-4	TRBD2	CASSIRRLAGGPGGPGAKNIQYF	TGTGCCAGTAGTATACGTCGACTAGCGGGAGGGCCCGGGGGTCCTGGAGCCAAAAACATTCAGTACTTC
TRBV20-1	many	TRBJ2-1	TRBD2	CSANYAWGGRNEQFF	TGCAGTGCCAACTATGCTTGGGGAGGGCGGAATGAGCAGTTCTTC
TRBV6-5	NA	TRBJ1-2	NA	CASSSSSANYGYTF	TGTGCCAGCAGTTCAAGTTCGGCAAACTATGGCTACACCTTC
TRBV29-1	many	TRBJ2-2	TRBD1	CSVDFGTGGTGELFF	TGCAGCGTTGACTTTGGGACAGGTGGTACCGGGGAGCTGTTTTTT
TRBV30	NA	TRBJ1-1	NA	CAWSNGEAFF	TGTGCCTGGAGTAACGGAGAAGCTTTCTTT
TRBV28	NA	TRBJ2-1	NA	CASSPQGSYNEQFF	TGTGCCAGCAGCCCCCAGGGTTCCTACAATGAGCAGTTCTTC
TRBV12-3/TRBV12-4	many	TRBJ1-4	NA	CASSLGVEKLFF	TGTGCCAGCAGTTTAGGGGTTGAAAAACTGTTTTTT
TRBV28	NA	TRBJ2-1	NA	CASSFWQGGDKQFF	TGTGCCAGCAGTTTTTGGCAGGGTGGCGATAAGCAGTTCTTC
TRBV7-3	many	TRBJ2-7	TRBD1	CASSTTGGAYEQYF	TGTGCCAGCAGCACGACAGGGGGCGCTTACGAGCAGTACTTC
TRBV29-1	many	TRBJ1-1	TRBD1	CSVVGQGAEAFF	TGCAGCGTTGTGGGACAGGGGGCTGAAGCTTTCTTT
TRBV9	many	TRBJ1-2	NA	CASSAYNAPNYGYTF	TGTGCCAGCAGCGCCTATAACGCGCCTAACTATGGCTACACCTTC
TRBV12-3/TRBV12-4	many	TRBJ1-2	NA	CASSSSRTENLYGYTF	TGTGCCAGCAGTTCGTCCAGGACAGAGAACCTCTATGGCTACACCTTC
TRBV7-3	many	TRBJ1-4	NA	CASSLTGPGDEKLFF	TGTGCCAGCAGCTTGACAGGTCCCGGCGATGAAAAACTGTTTTTT
TRBV20-1	many	TRBJ2-1	TRBD2	CSATSGTSVSEQFF	TGCAGTGCTACCTCCGGGACTAGCGTTAGTGAGCAGTTCTTC
TRBV20-1	NA	TRBJ2-2	NA	CSARDLGRETTGELFF	TGCAGTGCTAGAGATTTGGGGCGGGAAACCACCGGGGAGCTGTTTTTT
TRBV12-3/TRBV12-4	many	TRBJ2-7	NA	CASSSQSTRGYEQYF	TGTGCCAGCAGTTCACAGTCGACTAGGGGCTACGAGCAGTACTTC
TRBV6-2/TRBV6-3	many	TRBJ2-7	TRBD2	CASRRGSAYEQYF	TGTGCCAGCAGACGCGGGAGTGCCTACGAGCAGTACTTC
TRBV4-1	NA	TRBJ2-2	TRBD2	CASQGTSRGELFF	TGCGCCAGCCAAGGGACTAGCCGCGGGGAGCTGTTTTTT
TRBV19	few	TRBJ2-1	NA	CASSAPFHSSHSYNEQFF	TGTGCCAGTAGTGCACCGTTCCACTCTAGTCACTCCTACAATGAGCAGTTCTTC
TRBV10-3	NA	TRBJ1-1	NA	CAISAIRGSTAFF	TGTGCCATCAGCGCTATCAGGGGTAGTACGGCTTTCTTT
TRBV7-8	NA	TRBJ2-5	NA	CASSLGESRETQYF	TGTGCCAGCAGCTTAGGGGAGAGTCGGGAGACCCAGTACTTC
TRBV15	NA	TRBJ1-1	NA	CATTNPWKAPNEAFF	TGTGCCACCACAAACCCCTGGAAAGCTCCGAATGAAGCTTTCTTT
TRBV6-1	many	TRBJ1-2	NA	CASSAEGRVLSGYTF	TGTGCCAGCAGTGCCGAGGGAAGGGTTCTTTCTGGCTACACCTTC
TRBV4-3	many	TRBJ2-1	NA	CASSQDRPVVYNEQFF	TGCGCCAGCAGCCAAGATAGGCCAGTCGTCTACAATGAGCAGTTCTTC
TRBV9	few	TRBJ2-2	NA	CASSAHRISTGELFF	TGTGCCAGCAGCGCACACAGGATCTCCACCGGGGAGCTGTTTTTT
TRBV20-1	many	TRBJ1-1	NA	CSARVFGKNTEAFF	TGCAGTGCTCGAGTATTCGGGAAAAACACTGAAGCTTTCTTT
TRBV18	many	TRBJ1-4	NA	CASSPGAEDEKLFF	TGTGCCAGCTCACCAGGGGCGGAAGACGAAAAACTGTTTTTT
TRBV29-1	few	TRBJ1-2	TRBD1	CSVQGGPTGYGYTF	TGCAGCGTCCAGGGGGGCCCGACGGGGTATGGCTACACCTTC
TRBV6-5	NA	TRBJ2-1	NA	CASSYSYRGDWNEQFF	TGTGCCAGCAGTTACTCGTATCGGGGAGACTGGAATGAGCAGTTCTTC
TRBV4-1	NA	TRBJ1-6	NA	CASSPKGGSSYNSPLHF	TGCGCCAGCAGCCCAAAGGGGGGAAGCTCCTATAATTCACCCCTCCACTTT
TRBV6-2/TRBV6-3	many	TRBJ2-7	NA	CASRQGLSYEQYF	TGTGCCAGCAGACAGGGTCTCTCCTACGAGCAGTACTTC
TRBV18	many	TRBJ2-5	NA	CASSPYRSTETQYF	TGTGCCAGCTCACCATACCGGTCTACAGAGACCCAGTACTTC